This TCR beta chain was profiled in a study of cytomegalovirus exposure and HLA in healthy donors (dated by TCRdb to 2015 to 2018). A note on the overall study: An earlier analysis of fewer than 750 of the donors reported under 300 Gb of sequence data and 90 million to 120 million unique TCR beta sequences obtained from approximately 180 million T cells. The study profiled the T cell repertoires of 550 to 700 subjects by immunosequencing and related them to cytomegalovirus serostatus. Because of strong linkage in the cohort, roughly five DR-DQ haplotypes were treated as single units for association and clustering. Every repertoire in the discovery cohort had been generated on one and the same sequencing platform. An early release covering about 600 HLA-typed donors comprised approximately 290 gigabases of sequencing data and roughly 85 million unique TCR sequences. To decide whether each TCR beta V gene segment behaved as functional or pseudogenic, an earlier analysis of 587 of the donors relied on high-throughput TCR beta sequencing. Among the approximately 400 genotyped donors, about 85% belonged to the genetic ancestry cluster associated with self-reported Caucasian donors. HLA typing included class I and class II loci at four-digit resolution. Donor age, sex, ethnicity and CMV serostatus were collected together with the repertoire data. In the later analysis, no new phenotypic data were used to find candidate immune exposures; instead, reliance was placed on TCR beta sequences and their occurrence across donors. Besides the first cohort of around 670 subjects, a separate validation cohort made up of over a hundred different subjects was used. Genome-wide SNP genotypes for about 65% of the 666 donors were used in a later genetic analysis, which treated that subset as a discovery cohort. The study aimed to test whether cataloging public T cell receptors could reveal signatures of past pathogen exposure. A later analysis re-examined previously published TCR beta repertoires from over 500 donors and added high-resolution HLA genotyping to investigate patterns of TCR occurrence. Among around 400 genotyped donors of the cohort, an average of roughly 230,000 unique TCR beta nucleotide sequences was sequenced per donor, of which about 18% were non-productive. To predict cytomegalovirus infection status, the study brought together high-throughput TCR immunosequencing, statistical association of individual TCRs with disease status, and machine learning. Typing coverage varied by locus: about 629-630 donors for A, B, C, DRB1 and DQB1; under 550 for DQA1; about 590 for DPA1; approximately 470 for DPB1.

Study-wide findings and limitations: The sequencing pipeline was judged likely to have produced a cluster of highly shared sequence variants as a technical artifact. In vitro tests confirmed that a few of the cytomegalovirus-associated TCR beta chains recognize cytomegalovirus antigens. Compared with equally common non-associated chains, HLA-associated TCR beta chains in a later analysis were more clonally expanded and had lower generation probabilities. Correlated functional status among segregating V segments might reflect linkage disequilibrium, but an unknown experimental factor could not be ruled out. CMV serostatus was the only immune exposure information available for the cohort. According to a later analysis, TCR association rates differed among HLA loci, with DRB1 alleles showing the most associated TCRs and HLA-C alleles showing the fewest. Only TCR beta chains were sequenced in this cohort, and the absence of alpha or paired-chain data limited detectable features. A further reported finding was that TCR beta sequences accurately predicted the HLA-A and HLA-B alleles for most subjects in the first cohort. In a later analysis, most CMV-associated TCR beta chains were found to appear HLA-restricted, with HLA associations seemingly driven largely by CMV exposure. Compared with the 666-donor mean, donors in an Asian-associated ancestry cluster had fewer N-insertions in productive TCRs, according to a later genetic analysis. According to a later analysis, parvovirus B19, influenza, CMV and Epstein-Barr virus appeared linked to several top co-occurrence clusters. At a false discovery rate of 0.05, a later analysis linked about 16,000 TCR beta sequences to specific HLA alleles. The study listed 150 to 200 TCR beta chains as associated with cytomegalovirus. Because counts were too low, 15 to 20 rarely observed V segments, including chromosome 9 orphons, were excluded from the earlier analysis of several hundred of the donors. In a later genetic analysis, a missense DCLRE1C variant was associated with V-gene and J-gene trimming of TCR beta chains, and the association was replicated in an independent cohort. When HLA alleles, especially DR and DQ, strongly co-occurred, TCR associations were difficult to assign to individual alleles. The presence/absence analyses assumed that sequencing depth was roughly uniform across donors, and that assumption may not be true. The classifier was reported to diagnose cytomegalovirus status with high specificity and sensitivity in both the original and validation cohorts. The authors suggested that the approach could potentially be generalized to other disease states and immunological phenotypes. While some public TCRs were present in many individuals, most TCR sequences turned up only very rarely across donors. Because some donors lacked HLA typing at each locus, the association tests relied only on the typed subset. In an earlier analysis of about 600 of the donors, most TCR beta V segments appeared in productive rearrangements about 87% or about 30% of the time, broadly matching IMGT annotations.

This clone was seen a few times. The antigen this receptor binds is unknown. No per-base quality is available; no much larger clone lies one base away. The library was built by means of the immunoSEQ multiplex PCR assay. A mixture of 60 forward primers for TCR Vbeta segments and 13 reverse primers for TCR Jbeta segments was used in the multiplex PCR. The CDR3 region of rearranged TCR beta genes was amplified from genomic DNA by a multiplex PCR assay. The Illumina HiSeq System was used to sequence the amplified TCR beta libraries as 87-base-pair reads. Per the source publication's procedure: A later analysis tallied around 82 million unique TCR beta chains across the 600 to 700 repertoires, and approximately 12 million of those chains were shared by two or more donors. Raw reads were error-corrected and collapsed into unique sequences by a nearest-neighbor algorithm in which closely related sequences were merged to remove PCR and sequencing errors. CDR3 sequences were aligned to IMGT reference sequences to assign V, D and J gene segments. Each retained sequence needed at least a six-nucleotide match to both a V gene segment and a J gene segment. Rearrangements were classified as productive when the CDR3 lacked stop codons and remained in frame with V and J, and all other rearrangements were classified as non-productive. CDR3 was defined by IMGT convention, running from the second conserved V-encoded cysteine to the conserved J-encoded phenylalanine. In an earlier analysis of more than 550 of the donors, sequences lacking an unambiguous match to a single V gene segment were excluded. In an earlier analysis of approximately 550 of the donors, V segments were called functional above 56.7% productive rearrangements and were called segregating when the between-donor standard deviation exceeded 5%. A statistical classification framework was built for diagnosing cytomegalovirus status from the catalog of TCR beta chain sequences. In a later analysis, V and J genes were assigned by comparing TCR nucleotide sequences against IMGT/GENE-DB human TR gene sequences. Using the TCRdist pipeline, a later analysis assigned CDR3 sequences along with most-parsimonious VDJ recombination scenarios. A later analysis defined each TCR beta chain by its CDR3 amino acid sequence plus V-gene family, and excluded reads lacking a unique V-gene family. As a way to deal with suspected cross-contamination and a sequencing artifact, a later analysis dropped hundreds of nucleotide sequences that were highly shared and had low generation probability. A later analysis calculated a clonal expansion index for each public chain from normalized within-repertoire ranks of inferred template counts. In a later analysis, generation probabilities were computed with a VDJ recombination model fitted to out-of-frame rearrangements, and the resulting probabilities were checked against IGoR. In a later analysis, hypergeometric tests were used to score TCR-TCR, TCR-HLA and TCR-CMV co-occurrence, with a repertoire-size bias correction applied to TCR pairs. In a later analysis, false discovery rates were estimated by permuting HLA or CMV assignments 20 times. In a later analysis, co-occurring TCRs were grouped with DBSCAN, and TCRdist sequence similarity was added when clustering was performed within HLA-allele-positive subsets. For co-occurrence clustering, repertoires with fewer than 30,000 or more than 120,000 public chains were excluded, along with about five repertoires with anomalous nucleotide sharing. TCRdb re-hosts the immuneACCESS table, in-frame sequences only. Its copies lack some clones; in the studies checked, an unresolved V gene accounts for under half of them, and the cause for the rest is not known. V, J and clone size are those of that table, while D and trimming were read from the DNA. The sample has approximately 200,000 clones on record, less than 80% of them singletons. The ten largest account for about 0.2% of the sample.

In total, roughly 710 healthy bone marrow donors made up the cohort. At the time of sampling, all cohort members were nominally healthy, though unrecorded immune exposures were likely present. The donor tested CMV seronegative and was one of the 352 seronegative cohort members. A peripheral blood sample was provided by each donor, and peripheral blood mononuclear cells were used for TCR beta sequencing. The Qiagen DNeasy Blood Extraction Kit was used to extract genomic DNA from the blood cell samples. The clonotype originates from a girl aged 2 to 9 in good health and CMV-seronegative. The sequenced sample was PBMCs.

The CDR3 protein sequence reads: CTSSQVLQSNTGELFF. Here is the DNA: TGCACCAGCAGCCAAGTTTTACAGAGCAACACCGGGGAGCTGTTTTTT. Recombination linked TRBV1 to TRBJ2-2; the table's D call of TRBD1 was not tested on the DNA. TRBV1 is marked as a pseudogene. The cysteine opens and the phenylalanine closes a CDR3 of 16 amino acids. Left in the record is the CDR3 DNA by itself, 48 bases read in frame from the first base.